Here is one T cell receptor beta chain with its context. Its cognate antigen is unknown. The CDR3 spans 13 residues. The V gene end was trimmed by 6 bases and the J gene end by 3 bases; junction bases not matched to a gene: 4. Germline V CDR1 and CDR2: ENHRY, SYGVKD. The data stem from a study of identical twins. Overall study results and limits: There were fewer insertions in abundant cord blood beta clonotypes, but memory repertoires showed no such pattern.

MiXCR, run by TCRdb on the 5' RACE reads, gives a single entry per CDR3 protein. The sample holds fewer than 550,000 distinct CDR3 sequences, 13% to 15% seen once. This sample was also put to use in a study of yellow fever vaccine responses in identical twins. That work adds: Twins reportedly mounted vaccine T cell responses that seemed partly convergent, partly personalized.

This TCR derives from a woman between 18 and 29 years old in good health. What was sequenced was CD4+ T cells sorted from blood. V gene TRBV10-3 combines with J gene TRBJ2-5, with 7 bases identical to TRBD2. The CDR3 sequence is CAIRPSGEETQYF. DNA for the CDR3: TGTGCCATCAGACCCAGCGGGGAAGAGACCCAGTACTTC.